The entry below describes one TCR beta chain. No antigen is known for it. This record comes from a study of cytomegalovirus exposure and HLA in healthy donors. PCR employed 60 Vbeta and 13 Jbeta primers. Sequenced by immunoSEQ multiplex PCR; TCRdb stores in-frame clones only, minus some. The table has 93,000 or so clones, 80% to 90% seen once; the top ten hold roughly 5.5%. Participants comprised healthy donors of bone marrow. Overall study findings and caveats: As a later analysis showed, several of the most significant clusters appeared to be linked to common viral pathogens. Sequence variants that were highly shared formed a cluster that was likely a sequencing artifact. Most TCR sequences were seen very rarely across donors, but some public TCRs occurred in many.

The receptor was isolated from a young woman in good health and CMV-seropositive. Sequencing input: PBMCs.

CDR3 sequence reads: CASGLGQGNGYTF. CDR3 DNA sequence: TGTGCCAGCGGTCTGGGACAGGGGAATGGCTACACCTTC. The chain joins TRBV6-1 to TRBJ1-2; TRBD1 matches at 10 bases. The CDR3 runs 13 residues. Per the germline V gene, CDR1 is MNHNS and CDR2 is SASEGT. V trimming: 8 bases; J trimming: 6 bases; junction bases outside the gene matches: 6.